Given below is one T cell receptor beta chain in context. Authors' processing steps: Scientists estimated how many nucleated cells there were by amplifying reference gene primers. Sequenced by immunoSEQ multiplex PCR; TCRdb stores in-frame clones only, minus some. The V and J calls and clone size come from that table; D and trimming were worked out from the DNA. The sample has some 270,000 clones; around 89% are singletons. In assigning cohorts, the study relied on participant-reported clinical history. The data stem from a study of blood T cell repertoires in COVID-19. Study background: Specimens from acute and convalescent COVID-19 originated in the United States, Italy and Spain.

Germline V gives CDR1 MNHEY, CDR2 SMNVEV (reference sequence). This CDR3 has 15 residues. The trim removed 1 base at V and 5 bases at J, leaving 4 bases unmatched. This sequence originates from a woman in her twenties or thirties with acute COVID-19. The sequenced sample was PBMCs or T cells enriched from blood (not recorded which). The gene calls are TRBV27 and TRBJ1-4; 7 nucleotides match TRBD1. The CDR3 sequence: CASSLWGRGNEKLFF. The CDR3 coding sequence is TGTGCCAGCAGTTTATGGGGCAGGGGGAATGAAAAACTGTTTTTT.